One sample yielded the 28 T cell receptor beta chains listed below, sequenced in a study of blood T cell repertoires in COVID-19. The repertoire was sequenced with immunoSEQ multiplex PCR; TCRdb's copy has only in-frame clones and lacks some. The data contain about 120,000 clones, around 81% of them seen just once; the ten biggest clones take up about a sixth. Sequenced: peripheral blood. The source of these receptors is a man aged 25-40 years with COVID-19, enrolled during active disease.

In its sample, this clone was seen a few times. This sequence joins TRBV2 and TRBJ2-3; TRBD1 matches at 8 bases. Germline V gene data show CDR1 as SNHLY and CDR2 as FYNNEI. CDR3 size: 15 residues. The J segment lost 1 base and the V segment lost 5 bases, leaving 5 bases of the junction unmatched. CDR3 sequence reads: CASSIRGRGTDTQYF. CDR3 in DNA: TGTGCCAGCAGTATCAGGGGGCGCGGCACAGATACGCAGTATTTT.

This chain uses TRBV27 with TRBJ2-2, with 8 bases lining up with TRBD1. CDR3 size: 15 residues. With 2 bases clipped from V and 6 bases from J, the junction kept 5 bases outside the gene matches. Germline CDR1 is MNHEY and CDR2 is SMNVEV (reference sequence). As DNA, the CDR3 is TGTGCCAGCAGTTTAGGTCAGGGGGCCGCCGGGGAGCTGTTTTTT. It translates to CASSLGQGAAGELFF.

The chain carries TRBV29-1 and TRBJ2-7, with D unresolved. The ends were cut back, 0 bases at V and 6 bases at J, with 9 bases in the middle. CDR3 size: 12 residues. The germline CDR1 and CDR2 sequences are SQVTM and ANQGSEA. This chain's CDR3 is CSVEDVTPEQYF. The CDR3 region has the DNA TGCAGCGTTGAAGACGTAACACCCGAGCAGTACTTC.

The V call is TRBV3-1 (or the pseudogene TRBV3-2), the J call TRBJ1-6; no reliable D call. V lost 1 base and J lost 9, with 7 bases in between. The CDR3 runs to 13 residues. Germline values: CDR1 LGHDT, CDR2 YNNKEL (reference sequence). The CDR3 sequence: CASSQAVFSPLHF. The CDR3 nucleotides read TGTGCCAGCAGCCAAGCAGTGTTTTCACCCCTCCACTTT.

The gene calls are TRBV6-4 and TRBJ1-6; D unresolved. CDR3 length equals 13 residues. Between the trimmed V and J ends, which lost 2 bases and 7 bases, there was a span of 6 bases. Germline loops: CDR1 MRHNA, CDR2 SNTAGT. In DNA form, the CDR3 reads TGTGCCAGCAGTGACCGTCCGAATTCACCCCTCCACTTT. It yields the protein CASSDRPNSPLHF.

This clone has only a few counts. CDR3 sequence (DNA): TGCAGTGCTAGAAGGAGTTATGGCTACACCTTC. Residues: CSARRSYGYTF. The chain employs TRBV20-1 and TRBJ1-2; no clear D. Germline V gene lookup returns CDR1 DFQATT and CDR2 SNEGSKA (reference sequence). This CDR3 spans 11 amino acids. Trimming cost V 2 bases and J 5 bases, with 6 bases left between them.

This clone was counted only a few times. J is TRBJ1-5 and V is TRBV30; no clear D gene. CDR3 size: 13 residues. V dropped 2 bases and J dropped 5 bases, with 10 bases sitting between them. Germline values: CDR1 GTSNPN, CDR2 SVGIG (reference sequence). The CDR3: CAWSRSGYQPQHF. In DNA, the CDR3 is TGTGCCTGGAGTCGTAGCGGGTATCAGCCCCAGCATTTT.

The rearrangement links TRBV10-3 to TRBJ1-3; no reliable D call. Germline assignment: CDR1 ENHRY and CDR2 SYGVKD. Deletions cut 7 bases from V and 0 bases from J, with 10 bases between. The CDR3 totals 14 residues. For the CDR3, the DNA is TGTGCCATCAAACACGCATCCTCTGGAAACACCATATATTTT. It encodes CAIKHASSGNTIYF.

CDR3: CASSVSGGTDTQYF. DNA for the CDR3: TGTGCCAGTAGTGTTAGCGGGGGCACAGATACGCAGTATTTT. The chain employs TRBV19 and TRBJ2-3; 8 positions agree with TRBD2. The length of the CDR3 is 14 residues. CDR1 and CDR2 (germline): LNHDA, SQIVND (reference sequence). J gave up 1 base and V 5 bases, and 2 bases lay outside the gene matches.

J is TRBJ2-2 and V is TRBV5-8; 7 bases line up with TRBD1. J gave up 5 bases and V 0 bases, and 4 bases lay outside the gene matches. Germline V gene lookup returns CDR1 SGHTS and CDR2 YDEGEE. This CDR3 spans 15 amino acids. The CDR3 bases are TGTGCCAGCAGCTTGGAGGGACAGACAACCGGGGAGCTGTTTTTT. Encoded protein: CASSLEGQTTGELFF. Complete variable domain (other parts from reference TRBV5-8 and TRBJ2-2): EAGVTQSPTHLIKTRGQQATLRCSPISGHTSVYWYQQALGLGLQFLLWYDEGEERNRGNFPPRFSGRQFPNYSSELNVNALELEDSALYLCASSLEGQTTGELFFGEGSRLTVL.

The chain couples TRBV7-2 to TRBJ1-2; TRBD1 matches 8 bases. V dropped 1 base and J dropped 4; count of bases not matched to a gene: 8. Germline CDR1 and CDR2: SGHTA and FQGNSA. The CDR3 consists of 16 residues. CDR3 sequence reads: CASSLGAGGSPYGYTF. In DNA form, the CDR3 reads TGTGCCAGCAGCTTAGGGGCAGGGGGCTCTCCCTATGGCTACACCTTC.

The CDR3 reads CASSARHGIEQFF. The CDR3 DNA reads as TGTGCCAGTAGTGCGAGACACGGAATTGAGCAGTTCTTC. V is TRBV19 and J is TRBJ2-1; D is unresolved. The germline V and J ends were trimmed by 5 bases and 9 bases, with 14 bases remaining between them. The CDR3 has 13 residues. CDR1 is LNHDA and CDR2 is SQIVND in the germline V gene (reference sequence).

The chain carries TRBV7-9 and TRBJ1-2, with no clear D. The CDR3 consists of 13 residues. CDR1 and CDR2 from the germline V gene are SEHNR and FQNEAQ (reference sequence). V lost 1 base and J 8 bases, leaving 11 bases between the germline ends. The CDR3 DNA reads as TGTGCCAGCAGCTTAGATAGCTCCCCAGGCTACACCTTC. Translation gives CASSLDSSPGYTF.

The chain uses TRBV6-5 and TRBJ2-5; D is undetermined. The CDR3 is made up of 14 amino acids. V was pared by 7 bases and J by 3 bases, with 15 bases between. Germline lookup yields CDR1 MNHEY and CDR2 SVGAGI. The CDR3 coding sequence is TGTGCCAGCACAAACAAGAGAACAGAAGAGACCCAGTACTTC. Translation gives CASTNKRTEETQYF.

This clone was counted a single time. The chain links TRBV3-1 (or the pseudogene TRBV3-2) to TRBJ1-4; the match to TRBD1 covers 10 bases. J was trimmed by 7 bases and V by 4 bases; bases with no gene match: 6. The length of the CDR3 is 15 residues. The germline V gene has CDR1 LGHDT and CDR2 YNNKEL (reference sequence). The CDR3 loop reads CASSLRQGASEKLFF. Here the CDR3 DNA reads TGTGCCAGCAGCCTACGACAGGGGGCGAGTGAAAAACTGTTTTTT.

The V gene is TRBV29-1, the J gene TRBJ2-1; 9 bases are shared with TRBD1. Per the germline V gene, CDR1 is SQVTM and CDR2 is ANQGSEA. J lost 7 bases, V lost 7 bases, and 8 bases had no gene match. There are 13 residues in the CDR3. The CDR3 loop reads CSGGTGTGNEQFF. Written as DNA, the CDR3 is TGCAGCGGTGGGACTGGGACAGGGAATGAGCAGTTCTTC.

CDR3 nucleotide sequence: TGTGCCAGCACTCACAACACGGGGGGTGAGCAGTTCTTC. Its translation: CASTHNTGGEQFF. The chain joins TRBV27 to TRBJ2-1, with 7 bases aligning to TRBD2. The CDR3 totals 13 residues. Germline loops: CDR1 MNHEY, CDR2 SMNVEV (reference sequence). V lost 7 bases and J lost 9; bases outside the gene matches: 9.

The chain combines TRBV7-8 with TRBJ1-4; 7 nucleotides align to TRBD1. Germline values: CDR1 SGHVS, CDR2 FQNEAQ. The CDR3 spans 17 residues. The junction had 11 bases not matched to a gene; V was cut back by 4 bases and J by 3 bases. The CDR3 coding sequence is TGTGCCAGCAGCTCTCTCGACAGGGTAGGGGCTAATGAAAAACTGTTTTTT. Translation gives CASSSLDRVGANEKLFF. Supplemented by reference TRBV7-8 and TRBJ1-4, the full variable domain reads GAGVSQSPRYKVAKRGQDVALRCDPISGHVSLFWYQQALGQGPEFLTYFQNEAQLDKSGLPSDRFFAERPEGSVSTLKIQRTQQEDSAVYLCASSSLDRVGANEKLFFGSGTQLSVL.

The J gene is TRBJ2-1, the V gene TRBV27; 11 bases are shared with TRBD2. The V gene end was trimmed by 3 bases and the J gene end by 7 bases; junction bases not matched to a gene: 11. Germline lookup yields CDR1 MNHEY and CDR2 SMNVEV (reference sequence). There are 17 residues in the CDR3. CDR3 in amino acids: CASSFRGTSGHQNEQFF. CDR3 nucleotide sequence: TGTGCCAGCAGTTTCCGCGGGACTAGCGGTCATCAAAATGAGCAGTTCTTC.

The chain recombines TRBV6-2 or TRBV6-3 with TRBJ2-1; 8 bases agree with TRBD2. Germline CDR1 MNHEY, CDR2 SVGEGT. The CDR3 length is 14 residues. With V trimmed by 5 bases and J by 6 bases, 6 bases remained unmatched. The CDR3 DNA sequence: TGTGCCAGCAGTCCCCAAGCGGGGGCCAATGAGCAGTTCTTC. Residues: CASSPQAGANEQFF.

The count of this clone is one. Other nucleotide sequences from this sample produce the same CDR3. The chain uses TRBV6-5 and TRBJ2-5, with D unresolved. The V and J ends lost 6 bases and 2 bases respectively, with 4 bases between them. The CDR3 contains 11 residues. Germline V lookup: CDR1 MNHEY, CDR2 SVGAGI. CDR3 in amino acids: CASSRQETQYF. CDR3 sequence (DNA): TGTGCCAGCAGCCGGCAAGAGACCCAGTACTTC.

The chain joins TRBV2 to TRBJ1-5, with D uncertain. The germline V gene encodes CDR1 SNHLY and CDR2 FYNNEI. V was shortened by 8 bases and J by 2 bases, with 10 bases between the two germline ends. This CDR3 has 13 amino acids. In DNA, the CDR3 is TGTGCCAGCGAGAGGGATGGCAATCAGCCCCAGCATTTT. Its protein is CASERDGNQPQHF. The full variable domain, in which reference TRBV2 and TRBJ1-5 provide the parts outside the CDR3, is EPEVTQTPSHQVTQMGQEVILRCVPISNHLYFYWYRQILGQKVEFLVSFYNNEISEKSEIFDDQFSVERPDGSNFTLKIRSTKLEDSAMYFCASERDGNQPQHFGDGTRLSIL.

The V gene is TRBV29-1, the J gene TRBJ2-5; D is possibly TRBD2 (6 bases). Germline V gene sequence: CDR1 SQVTM, CDR2 ANQGSEA. Trimming pared 7 bases from V and 5 bases from J, leaving 14 bases between. The CDR3 is 12 residues long. CDR3 nucleotides: TGCAGCGAGGGGAGGTCGGGGGAGACCCAGTACTTC. Encoded protein: CSEGRSGETQYF.

J is TRBJ1-1 and V is TRBV29-1; 8 bases line up with TRBD1. This CDR3 contains 14 residues. The ends lost 4 bases at V and 5 bases at J; junction bases unmatched: 9. From germline, CDR1 is SQVTM and CDR2 ANQGSEA. The CDR3 region has the DNA TGCAGCGTTGGGAAATGGGGGGACAGGACTGAAGCTTTCTTT. As protein: CSVGKWGDRTEAFF.

The chain is built from TRBV19 and TRBJ2-3, with TRBD1 matching 8 bases. The CDR3 is 13 amino acids. After removal of 10 bases from V and 7 bases from J, the junction contained 10 bases not matched to a gene. Germline CDR1 is LNHDA and CDR2 is SQIVND (reference sequence). CDR3 loop: CATTGTGVNTQYF. CDR3 DNA: TGTGCCACTACCGGGACAGGAGTAAATACGCAGTATTTT.

The chain joins TRBV6-6 to TRBJ2-6; D might be TRBD2 (5 bases). Trimming left V 2 bases short and J 0 bases short, with 5 bases between. The CDR3 extends over 15 amino acids. Germline assignment: CDR1 MNHNY and CDR2 SVGAGI (reference sequence). In DNA form, the CDR3 reads TGTGCCAGCAGTTACGAGGGCTCTGGGGCCAACGTCCTGACTTTC. This sequence encodes CASSYEGSGANVLTF.

V is TRBV6-4 and J is TRBJ2-2; 9 positions match TRBD1. J was trimmed by 6 bases and V by 0 bases; bases with no gene match: 5. The CDR3 is 16 residues long. Germline V lookup: CDR1 MRHNA, CDR2 SNTAGT. Here the CDR3 reads CASSDSPGQGSGELFF. CDR3 nucleotide sequence: TGTGCCAGCAGTGACTCCCCGGGACAGGGATCCGGGGAGCTGTTTTTT.

The genes are TRBV6-5 and TRBJ2-1; 9 bases are a match to TRBD1. V was clipped by 2 bases and J by 4 bases; unmatched bases: 6. The CDR3 has 16 amino acids. The germline gives CDR1 MNHEY, CDR2 SVGAGI. CDR3 bases: TGTGCCAGCAGTTACCGGGGGACAGGGATTTACAATGAGCAGTTCTTC. Its protein is CASSYRGTGIYNEQFF.